The present TCR beta chain was sequenced within a study of T-cell memory formation after mild COVID-19. Study-wide context: The study found TCR clusters largely donor specific. Overall study results and limits: Nothing confirmed that second-wave clones peaking on day 37 were specific for SARS-CoV-2.

MiXCR was run by TCRdb on the 5' RACE reads, yielding one entry per CDR3 protein. The sample comprises roughly 350,000 distinct CDR3 sequences, 25% to 30% of which are singletons, and approximately 13% rests with the top ten. A word on this clonotype: The antigen remains unidentified.

The CDR3 has 14 amino acids. From germline, CDR1 is SGHKS and CDR2 YYEKEE (reference sequence). V lost 4 bases and J lost 4, with 12 bases in between. The sequencing sample was made of PBMCs or a T cell subset sorted from them (not recorded which). This sequence originates from an adult woman who had mild COVID-19 (a few samples of this study predate the infection). Cell type and time point are not known. The V gene is TRBV5-5, the J gene TRBJ1-5, with TRBD1 as a possible D gene (5 bases). The CDR3 loop is CASSPGPRNQPQHF. The DNA of the CDR3 is TGTGCCAGCAGCCCGGGACCGCGGAATCAGCCCCAGCATTTT.